Described below is a single T cell receptor beta chain sequence and its context. V gave up 5 bases and J gave up 3 bases; unmatched junction bases: 4. The CDR3 totals 14 residues. Germline lookup yields CDR1 LGHNT and CDR2 FRNRAP. The age range of participants was 18 to 89 years, with residence in roughly 25 US areas. Original methodology: How many nucleated cells were present was estimated from reference gene primer amplification. Repertoires were generated with immunoSEQ multiplex PCR, while TCRdb's copy carries only in-frame clones and drops some. V and J calls and clone size come straight from that table; D and trimming were deduced from the DNA. The sample has 150,000 to 250,000 clones, 87% seen once; the top ten hold around 2.4%. The sample originates from a study of blood T cell repertoires in COVID-19. The wider study: Some COVID-19 samples were acute and others convalescent; all came from the United States, Italy and Spain.

The chain has TRBV12-5 and TRBJ2-7, with 10 nucleotides matching TRBD1. This TCR came from a woman aged 25-40 years who had recovered from COVID-19. Sequenced input: PBMCs or T cells enriched from blood (not recorded which). The CDR3 bases are TGTGCTAGTGGTCCCGGGACAGGGGTCTACGAGCAGTACTTC. It translates to CASGPGTGVYEQYF.